This T cell receptor (beta chain) was captured in a study of CD8 T cells in ankylosing spondylitis. The CDR3 is 15 amino acids. Trimming cost V 3 bases and J 8 bases, with 17 bases left between them. Per the germline V gene, CDR1 is MNHEY and CDR2 is SVGEGT. By quantitative 5'-RACE with molecular barcodes, the TCR beta libraries were made. Via MiXCR, TCRdb re-called the 5' RACE reads, giving one row per CDR3 protein. This table holds a few hundred thousand distinct CDR3 sequences, about 15% found once. This clonotype was detected only a few times. Antigen: not known. Findings of the study overall: A TCR beta motif of eight or nine highly homologous variants seemed to mark ankylosing spondylitis blood.

J is TRBJ1-5 and V is TRBV6-2 or TRBV6-3, with a tentative D call TRBD1 (6 bases). Source material: blood, either unsorted or a sorted T cell fraction (not recorded which). This TCR came from a male donor with ankylosing spondylitis. The CDR3 region has the DNA TGTGCCAGCAGTTATTCAGGCCAGGGGAGCAAGCCCCAGCATTTT. Amino acids: CASSYSGQGSKPQHF.